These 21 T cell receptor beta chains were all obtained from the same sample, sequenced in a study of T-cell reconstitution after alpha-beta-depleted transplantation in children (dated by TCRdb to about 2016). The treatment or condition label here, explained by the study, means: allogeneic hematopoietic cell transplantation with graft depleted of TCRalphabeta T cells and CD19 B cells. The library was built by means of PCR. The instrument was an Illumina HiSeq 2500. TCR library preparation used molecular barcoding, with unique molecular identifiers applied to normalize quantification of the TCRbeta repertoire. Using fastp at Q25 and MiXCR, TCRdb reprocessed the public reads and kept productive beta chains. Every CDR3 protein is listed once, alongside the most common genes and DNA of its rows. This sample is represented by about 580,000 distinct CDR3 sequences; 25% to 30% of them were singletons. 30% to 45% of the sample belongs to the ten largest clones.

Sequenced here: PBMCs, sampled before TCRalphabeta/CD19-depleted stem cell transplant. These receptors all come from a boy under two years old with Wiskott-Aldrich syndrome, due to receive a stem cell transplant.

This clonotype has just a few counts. As DNA, the CDR3 is TGTGCCAGCGCGAAAGAGATCCAAGAGACCCAGTACTTC. It yields the protein CASAKEIQETQYF. The chain recombines TRBV7-2 with TRBJ2-5; D unresolved. Trimming left V 8 bases short and J 1 base short, with 11 bases between. The CDR3 is 13 amino acids. Germline assignment: CDR1 SGHTA and CDR2 FQGNSA.

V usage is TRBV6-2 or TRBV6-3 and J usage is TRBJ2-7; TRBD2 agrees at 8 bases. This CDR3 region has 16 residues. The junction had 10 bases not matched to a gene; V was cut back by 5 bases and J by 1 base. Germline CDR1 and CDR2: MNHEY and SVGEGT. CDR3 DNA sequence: TGTGCCAGCAGTGCCCTTAGAGCGGGAGTTTCCTACGAGCAGTACTTC. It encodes CASSALRAGVSYEQYF.

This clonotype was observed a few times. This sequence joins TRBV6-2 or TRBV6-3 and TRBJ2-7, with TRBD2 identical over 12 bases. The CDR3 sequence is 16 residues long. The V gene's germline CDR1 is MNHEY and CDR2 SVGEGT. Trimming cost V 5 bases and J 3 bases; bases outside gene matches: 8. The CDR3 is CASSRTRTSGIYEQYF. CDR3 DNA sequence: TGTGCCAGCAGTCGAACCCGGACTAGCGGGATCTACGAGCAGTACTTC.

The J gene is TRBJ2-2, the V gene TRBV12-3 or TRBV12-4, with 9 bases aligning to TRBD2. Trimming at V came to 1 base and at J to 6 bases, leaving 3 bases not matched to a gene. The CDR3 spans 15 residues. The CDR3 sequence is CASSLGGLAPGELFF. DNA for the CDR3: TGTGCCAGCAGTTTAGGGGGACTAGCTCCCGGGGAGCTGTTTTTT.

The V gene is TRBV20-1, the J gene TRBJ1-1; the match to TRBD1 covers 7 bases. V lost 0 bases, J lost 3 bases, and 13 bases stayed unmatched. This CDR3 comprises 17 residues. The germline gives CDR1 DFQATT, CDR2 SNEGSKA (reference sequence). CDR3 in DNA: TGCAGTGCTAGAGATTTCCTCTCCCAGGACAGGTACACTGAAGCTTTCTTT. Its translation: CSARDFLSQDRYTEAFF.

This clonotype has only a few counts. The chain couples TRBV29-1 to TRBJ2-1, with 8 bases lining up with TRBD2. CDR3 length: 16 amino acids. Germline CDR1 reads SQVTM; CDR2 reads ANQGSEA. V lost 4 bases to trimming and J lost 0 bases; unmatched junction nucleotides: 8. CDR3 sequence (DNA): TGCAGCGTTGGTGGGGGTAGCGGGAACTCCTACAATGAGCAGTTCTTC. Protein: CSVGGGSGNSYNEQFF.

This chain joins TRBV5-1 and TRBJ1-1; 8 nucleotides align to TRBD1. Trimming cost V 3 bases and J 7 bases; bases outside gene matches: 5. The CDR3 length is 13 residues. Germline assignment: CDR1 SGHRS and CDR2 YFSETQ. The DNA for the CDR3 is TGCGCCAGCAGCTCCCGAGACAGGGGTGAAGCTTTCTTT. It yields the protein CASSSRDRGEAFF.

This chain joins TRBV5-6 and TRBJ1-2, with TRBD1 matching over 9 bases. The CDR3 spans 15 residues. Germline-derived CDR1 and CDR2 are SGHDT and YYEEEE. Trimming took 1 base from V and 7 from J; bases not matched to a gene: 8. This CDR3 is CASSLLTGGGPGYTF. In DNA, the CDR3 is TGTGCCAGCAGCTTGCTAACAGGGGGCGGCCCTGGCTACACCTTC.

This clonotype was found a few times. In DNA, the CDR3 is TGCAGTGCTCCCCGCGGAGCGTACAATGAGCAGTTCTTC. Translated: CSAPRGAYNEQFF. This sequence joins TRBV20-1 and TRBJ2-1; D gene unclear. V was clipped by 5 bases and J by 4 bases, with 12 bases between them. CDR1 is DFQATT and CDR2 is SNEGSKA in the germline V gene (reference sequence). This CDR3 has 13 residues.

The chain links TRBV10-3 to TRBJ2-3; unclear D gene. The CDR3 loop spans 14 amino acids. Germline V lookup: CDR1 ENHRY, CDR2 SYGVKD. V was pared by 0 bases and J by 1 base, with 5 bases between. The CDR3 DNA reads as TGTGCCATCAGTGAGTCCTCAGGCACAGATACGCAGTATTTT. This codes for CAISESSGTDTQYF.

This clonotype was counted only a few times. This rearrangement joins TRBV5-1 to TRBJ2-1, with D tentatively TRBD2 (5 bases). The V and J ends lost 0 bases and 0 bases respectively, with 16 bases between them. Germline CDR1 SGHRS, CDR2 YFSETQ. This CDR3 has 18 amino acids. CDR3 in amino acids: CASSLGPRSDYSYNEQFF. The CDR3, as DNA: TGCGCCAGCAGCTTGGGTCCACGGAGTGACTACTCCTACAATGAGCAGTTCTTC. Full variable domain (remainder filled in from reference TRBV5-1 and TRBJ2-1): KAGVTQTPRYLIKTRGQQVTLSCSPISGHRSVSWYQQTPGQGLQFLFEYFSETQRNKGNFPGRFSGRQFSNSRSEMNVSTLELGDSALYLCASSLGPRSDYSYNEQFFGPGTRLTVL.

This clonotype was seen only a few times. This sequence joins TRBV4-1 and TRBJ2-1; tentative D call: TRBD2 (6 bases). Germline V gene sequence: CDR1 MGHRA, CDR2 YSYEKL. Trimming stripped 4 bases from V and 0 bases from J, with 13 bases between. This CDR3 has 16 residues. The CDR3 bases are TGCGCCAGCAGCCGGATAGCGGTTGGCTCCTACAATGAGCAGTTCTTC. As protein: CASSRIAVGSYNEQFF.

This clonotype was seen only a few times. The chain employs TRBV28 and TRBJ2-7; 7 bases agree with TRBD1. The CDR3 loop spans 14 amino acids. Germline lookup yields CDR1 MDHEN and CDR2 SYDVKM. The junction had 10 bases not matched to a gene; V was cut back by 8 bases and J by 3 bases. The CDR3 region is CASERTGSSYEQYF. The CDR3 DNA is TGTGCCAGCGAAAGGACAGGATCGAGCTACGAGCAGTACTTC.

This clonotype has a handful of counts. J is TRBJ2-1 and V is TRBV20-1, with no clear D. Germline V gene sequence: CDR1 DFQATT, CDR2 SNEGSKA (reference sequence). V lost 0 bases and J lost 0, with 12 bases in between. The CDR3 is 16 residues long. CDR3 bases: TGCAGTGCTAGAGAACCGATAAAGAGCTCCTACAATGAGCAGTTCTTC. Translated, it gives CSAREPIKSSYNEQFF.

The CDR3 region has the DNA TGTGCCAGCAGGGACAGCGGGAGGGCCCTTGAGACCCAGTACTTC. It codes for CASRDSGRALETQYF. This chain uses TRBV7-9 with TRBJ2-5; the match to TRBD2 covers 10 bases. The CDR3 has 15 residues. The junction had 9 bases not matched to a gene; V was cut back by 6 bases and J by 5 bases. Germline assignment: CDR1 SEHNR and CDR2 FQNEAQ (reference sequence). Supplemented by reference TRBV7-9 and TRBJ2-5, the full variable domain reads DTGVSQNPRHKITKRGQNVTFRCDPISEHNRLYWYRQTLGQGPEFLTYFQNEAQLEKSRLLSDRFSAERPKGSFSTLEIQRTEQGDSAMYLCASRDSGRALETQYFGPGTRLLVL.

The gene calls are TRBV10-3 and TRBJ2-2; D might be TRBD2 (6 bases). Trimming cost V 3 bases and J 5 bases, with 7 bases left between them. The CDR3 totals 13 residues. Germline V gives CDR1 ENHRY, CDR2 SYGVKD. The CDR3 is CAISDRGTGELFF. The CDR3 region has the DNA TGTGCCATCAGTGACCGGGGGACCGGGGAGCTGTTTTTT.

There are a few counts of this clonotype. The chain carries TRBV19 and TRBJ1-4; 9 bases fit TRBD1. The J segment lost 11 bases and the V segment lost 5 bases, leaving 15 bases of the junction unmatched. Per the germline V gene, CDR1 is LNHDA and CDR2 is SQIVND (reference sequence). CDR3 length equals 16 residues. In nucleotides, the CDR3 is TGTGCCAGTAGTCAAACAGGGGGCAGGGTGATTGCGAAACTGTTTTTT. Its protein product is CASSQTGGRVIAKLFF.

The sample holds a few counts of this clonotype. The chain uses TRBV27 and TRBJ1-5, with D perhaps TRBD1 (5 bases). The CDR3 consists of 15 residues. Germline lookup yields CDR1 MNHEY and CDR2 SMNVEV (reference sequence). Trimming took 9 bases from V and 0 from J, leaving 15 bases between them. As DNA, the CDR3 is TGTGCCAGTTCTAGAGACAGCCATAGCAATCAGCCCCAGCATTTT. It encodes CASSRDSHSNQPQHF.

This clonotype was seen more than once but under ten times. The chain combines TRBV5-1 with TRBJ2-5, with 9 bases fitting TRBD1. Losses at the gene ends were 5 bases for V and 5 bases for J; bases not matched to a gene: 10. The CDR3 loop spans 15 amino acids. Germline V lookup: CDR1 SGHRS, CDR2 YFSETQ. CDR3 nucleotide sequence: TGCGCCAGCAGACCAAAACAGGGGGCCGGGGAGACCCAGTACTTC. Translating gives CASRPKQGAGETQYF.

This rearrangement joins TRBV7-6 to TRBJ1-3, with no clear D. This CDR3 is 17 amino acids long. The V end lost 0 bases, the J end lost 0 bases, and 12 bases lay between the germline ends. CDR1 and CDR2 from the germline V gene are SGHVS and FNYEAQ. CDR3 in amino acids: CASSLAVTGPSGNTIYF. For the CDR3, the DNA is TGTGCCAGCAGCTTAGCCGTGACGGGCCCCTCTGGAAACACCATATATTTT.

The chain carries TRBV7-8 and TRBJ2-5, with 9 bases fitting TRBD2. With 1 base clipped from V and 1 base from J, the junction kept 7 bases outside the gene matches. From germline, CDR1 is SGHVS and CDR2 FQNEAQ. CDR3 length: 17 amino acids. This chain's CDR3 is CASSLVLAGGPQETQYF. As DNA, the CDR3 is TGTGCCAGCAGCTTAGTCCTGGCGGGAGGGCCCCAAGAGACCCAGTACTTC.